This T cell receptor beta chain was identified in a study of monozygotic twins with inflammatory bowel disease. Study results and limitations: Ultimately, a single strong signal or clonotype associated with IBD was not supported.

Points on this clonotype: The antigen is not known.

Eight cDNA synthesis reactions were run for every sample. TCRdb re-called the 5' RACE reads and gives one entry per CDR3 protein, without DNA. The sample yields tens of thousands of distinct CDR3 sequences, of which the top ten take up less than 7.5%. This CDR3 has 14 amino acids. Per the germline V gene, CDR1 is MNHNY and CDR2 is SVGAGI (reference sequence). The rearrangement links TRBV6-6 to TRBJ2-7; absent DNA, TCRdb's TRBD1 call cannot be checked. The receptor comes from a human donor with ulcerative colitis or Crohn's disease, or a healthy co-twin of an affected twin (not recorded which). Material for sequencing was blood. This chain's CDR3 is CASTEDRAFYEQYF.